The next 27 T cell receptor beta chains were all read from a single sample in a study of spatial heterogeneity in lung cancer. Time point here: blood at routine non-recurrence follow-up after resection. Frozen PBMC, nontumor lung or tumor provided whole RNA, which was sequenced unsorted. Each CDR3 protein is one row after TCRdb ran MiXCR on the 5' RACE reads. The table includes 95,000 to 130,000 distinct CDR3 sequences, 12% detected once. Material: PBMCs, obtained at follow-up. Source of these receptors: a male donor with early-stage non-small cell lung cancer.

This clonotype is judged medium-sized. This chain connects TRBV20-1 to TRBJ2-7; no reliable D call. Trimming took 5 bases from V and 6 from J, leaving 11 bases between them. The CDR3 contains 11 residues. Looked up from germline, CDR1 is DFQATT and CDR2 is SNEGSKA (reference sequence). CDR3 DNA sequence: TGCAGTGCTCCTTTACTTCCCGAGCAGTACTTC. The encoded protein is CSAPLLPEQYF.

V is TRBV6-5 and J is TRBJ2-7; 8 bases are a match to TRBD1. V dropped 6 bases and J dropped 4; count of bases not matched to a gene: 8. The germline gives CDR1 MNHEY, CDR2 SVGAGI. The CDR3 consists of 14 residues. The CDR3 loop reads CASRIGTGFYEQYF. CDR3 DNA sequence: TGTGCCAGCAGAATTGGGACAGGTTTTTACGAGCAGTACTTC.

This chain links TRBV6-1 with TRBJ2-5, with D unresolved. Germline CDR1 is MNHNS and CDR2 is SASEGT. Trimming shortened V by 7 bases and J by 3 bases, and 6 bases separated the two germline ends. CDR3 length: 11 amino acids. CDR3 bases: TGTGCCAGCAAAGCTAAAGAGACCCAGTACTTC. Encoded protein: CASKAKETQYF.

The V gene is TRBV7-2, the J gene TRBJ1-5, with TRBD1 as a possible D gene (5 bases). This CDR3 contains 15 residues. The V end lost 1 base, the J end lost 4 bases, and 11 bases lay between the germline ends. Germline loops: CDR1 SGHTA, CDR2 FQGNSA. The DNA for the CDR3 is TGTGCCAGCAGCTTAGGTCCAGGGCGGAATCAGCCCCAGCATTTT. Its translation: CASSLGPGRNQPQHF.

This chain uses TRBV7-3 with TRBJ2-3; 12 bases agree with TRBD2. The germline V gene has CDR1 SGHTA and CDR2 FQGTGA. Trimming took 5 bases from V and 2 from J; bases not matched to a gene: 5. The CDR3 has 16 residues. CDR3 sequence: CASSQTSGGSTDTQYF. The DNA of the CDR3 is TGTGCCAGCAGCCAAACTAGCGGGGGGTCCACAGATACGCAGTATTTT.

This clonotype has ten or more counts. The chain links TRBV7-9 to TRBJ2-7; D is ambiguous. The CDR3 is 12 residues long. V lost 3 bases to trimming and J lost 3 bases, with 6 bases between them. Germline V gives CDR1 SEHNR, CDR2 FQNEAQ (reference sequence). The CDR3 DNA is TGTGCCAGCAGCTTGCACGACTACGAGCAGTACTTC. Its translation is CASSLHDYEQYF.

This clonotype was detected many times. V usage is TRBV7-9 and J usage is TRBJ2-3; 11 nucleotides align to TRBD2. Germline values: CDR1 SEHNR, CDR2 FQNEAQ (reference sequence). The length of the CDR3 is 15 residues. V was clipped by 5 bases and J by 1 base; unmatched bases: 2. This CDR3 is CASSLLAGGTDTQYF. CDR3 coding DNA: TGTGCCAGCAGCCTACTAGCGGGGGGCACAGATACGCAGTATTTT.

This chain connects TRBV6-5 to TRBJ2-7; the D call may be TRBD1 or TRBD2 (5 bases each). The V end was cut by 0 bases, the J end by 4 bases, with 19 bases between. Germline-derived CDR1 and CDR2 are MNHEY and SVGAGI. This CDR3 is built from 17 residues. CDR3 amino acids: CASSYSGPGVKGYEQYF. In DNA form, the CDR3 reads TGTGCCAGCAGTTACTCGGGGCCCGGGGTGAAGGGATACGAGCAGTACTTC.

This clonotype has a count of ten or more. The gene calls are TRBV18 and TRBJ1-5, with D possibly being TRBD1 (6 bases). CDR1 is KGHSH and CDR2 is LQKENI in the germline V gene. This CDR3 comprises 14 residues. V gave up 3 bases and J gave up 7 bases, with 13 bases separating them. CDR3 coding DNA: TGTGCCAGCTCACCTGGGGGGCTTTGGCAGCCCCAGCATTTT. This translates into CASSPGGLWQPQHF.

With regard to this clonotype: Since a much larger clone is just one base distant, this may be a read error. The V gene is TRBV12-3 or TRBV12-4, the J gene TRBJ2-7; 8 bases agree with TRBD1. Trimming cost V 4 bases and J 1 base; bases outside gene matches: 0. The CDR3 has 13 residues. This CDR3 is CASSWTGSYEQYF. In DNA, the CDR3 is TGTGCCAGCAGTTGGACAGGGTCCTACGAGCAGTACTTC.

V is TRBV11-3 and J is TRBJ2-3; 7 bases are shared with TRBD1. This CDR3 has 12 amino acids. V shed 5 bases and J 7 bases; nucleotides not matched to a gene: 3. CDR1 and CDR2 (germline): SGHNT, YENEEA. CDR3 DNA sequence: TGTGCCAGCAGCGAACAGGGGAATACGCAGTATTTT. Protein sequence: CASSEQGNTQYF.

CDR3 region: CASSEREQVNTGELFF. The DNA for the CDR3 is TGTGCCAGCAGTGAAAGGGAACAGGTGAACACCGGGGAGCTGTTTTTT. The gene calls are TRBV6-1 and TRBJ2-2; TRBD1 might be the D (5 bases). V was clipped by 2 bases and J by 1 base, with 11 bases between them. The CDR3 has 16 amino acids. CDR1 MNHNS and CDR2 SASEGT come from the germline V gene.

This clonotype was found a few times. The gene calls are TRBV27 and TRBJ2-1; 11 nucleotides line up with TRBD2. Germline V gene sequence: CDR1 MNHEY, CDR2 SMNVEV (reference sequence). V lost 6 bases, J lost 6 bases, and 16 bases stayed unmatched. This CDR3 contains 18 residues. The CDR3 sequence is CASSSPDYRLAGFNEQFF. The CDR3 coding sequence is TGTGCCAGCAGCAGTCCCGATTACCGACTAGCGGGGTTCAATGAGCAGTTCTTC.

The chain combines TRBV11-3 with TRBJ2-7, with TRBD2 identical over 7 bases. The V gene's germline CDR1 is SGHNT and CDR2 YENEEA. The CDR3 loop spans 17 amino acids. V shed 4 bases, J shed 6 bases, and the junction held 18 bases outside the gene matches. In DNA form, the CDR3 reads TGTGCCAGCAGCTATACTCTATGGGGGGGTAAACCTTTCGAGCAGTACTTC. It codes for CASSYTLWGGKPFEQYF.

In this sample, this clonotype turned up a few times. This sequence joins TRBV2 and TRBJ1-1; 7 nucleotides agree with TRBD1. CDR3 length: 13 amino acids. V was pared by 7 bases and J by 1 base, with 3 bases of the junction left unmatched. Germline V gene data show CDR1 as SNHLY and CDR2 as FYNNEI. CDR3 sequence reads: CASNDRENTEAFF. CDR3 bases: TGTGCCAGCAATGACAGGGAGAACACTGAAGCTTTCTTT. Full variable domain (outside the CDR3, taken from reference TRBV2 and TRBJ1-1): EPEVTQTPSHQVTQMGQEVILRCVPISNHLYFYWYRQILGQKVEFLVSFYNNEISEKSEIFDDQFSVERPDGSNFTLKIRSTKLEDSAMYFCASNDRENTEAFFGQGTRLTVV.

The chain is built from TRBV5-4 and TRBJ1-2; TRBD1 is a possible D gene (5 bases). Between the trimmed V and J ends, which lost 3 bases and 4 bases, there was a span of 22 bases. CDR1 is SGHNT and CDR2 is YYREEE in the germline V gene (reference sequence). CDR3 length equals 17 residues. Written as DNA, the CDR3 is TGTGCCAGCAGCTCGGACTTTATCGGTTGGGGGAGCTATGGCTACACCTTC. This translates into CASSSDFIGWGSYGYTF.

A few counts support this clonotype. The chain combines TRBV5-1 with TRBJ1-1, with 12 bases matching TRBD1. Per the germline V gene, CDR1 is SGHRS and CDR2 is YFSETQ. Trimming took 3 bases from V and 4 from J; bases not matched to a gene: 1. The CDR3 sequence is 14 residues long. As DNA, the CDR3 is TGCGCCAGCAGCTCGGGACAGGGGGCCACTGAAGCTTTCTTT. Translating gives CASSSGQGATEAFF.

CDR3 amino acids: CAWSVTRYGFTF. The CDR3 bases are TGTGCCTGGAGTGTAACCCGGTACGGTTTCACCTTC. The chain couples TRBV30 to TRBJ1-2; D unresolved. This CDR3 is built from 12 residues. Germline V gives CDR1 GTSNPN, CDR2 SVGIG (reference sequence). V was trimmed by 0 bases and J by 13 bases, leaving 15 bases between them.

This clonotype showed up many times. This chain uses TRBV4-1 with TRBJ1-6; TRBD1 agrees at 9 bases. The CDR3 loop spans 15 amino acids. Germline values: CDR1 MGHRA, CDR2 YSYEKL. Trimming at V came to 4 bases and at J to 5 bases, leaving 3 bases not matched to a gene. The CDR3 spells CASSLRDRDNSPLHF. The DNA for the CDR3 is TGCGCCAGCAGCCTCCGGGACAGGGATAATTCACCCCTCCACTTT.

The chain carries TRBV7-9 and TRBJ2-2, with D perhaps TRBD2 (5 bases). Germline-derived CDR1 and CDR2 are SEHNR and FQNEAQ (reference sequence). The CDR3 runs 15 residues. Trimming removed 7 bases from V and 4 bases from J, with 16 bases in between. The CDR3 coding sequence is TGTGCCAGCACCTCCCCGGGGAGCCCCACCGGGGAGCTGTTTTTT. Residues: CASTSPGSPTGELFF.

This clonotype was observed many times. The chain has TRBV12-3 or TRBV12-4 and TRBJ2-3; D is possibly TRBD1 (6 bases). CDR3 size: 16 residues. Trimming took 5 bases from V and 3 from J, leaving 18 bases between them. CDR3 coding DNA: TGTGCCAGCAGTCCCCTCCAGGGGAGAGGGACAGATACGCAGTATTTT. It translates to CASSPLQGRGTDTQYF.

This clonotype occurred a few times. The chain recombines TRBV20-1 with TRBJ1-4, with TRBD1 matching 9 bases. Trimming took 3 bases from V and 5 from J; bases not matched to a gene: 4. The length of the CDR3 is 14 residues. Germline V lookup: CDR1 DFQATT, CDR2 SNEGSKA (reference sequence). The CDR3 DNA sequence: TGCAGTGCTAGGACCGGGACAGGGAATGAAAAACTGTTTTTT. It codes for CSARTGTGNEKLFF.

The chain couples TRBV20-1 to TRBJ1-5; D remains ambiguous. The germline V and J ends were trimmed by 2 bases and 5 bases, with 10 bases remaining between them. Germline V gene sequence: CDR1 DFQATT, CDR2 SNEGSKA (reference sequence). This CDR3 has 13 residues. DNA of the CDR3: TGCAGTGCTAGATTGACCCCTGATCAGCCCCAGCATTTT. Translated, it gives CSARLTPDQPQHF.

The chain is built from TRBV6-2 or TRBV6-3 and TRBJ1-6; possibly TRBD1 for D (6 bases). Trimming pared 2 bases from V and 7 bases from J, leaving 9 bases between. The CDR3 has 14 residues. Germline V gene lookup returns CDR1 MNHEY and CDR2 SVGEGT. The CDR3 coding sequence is TGTGCCAGCAGTTACCCGGACAGAAATTCACCCCTCCACTTT. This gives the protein CASSYPDRNSPLHF.

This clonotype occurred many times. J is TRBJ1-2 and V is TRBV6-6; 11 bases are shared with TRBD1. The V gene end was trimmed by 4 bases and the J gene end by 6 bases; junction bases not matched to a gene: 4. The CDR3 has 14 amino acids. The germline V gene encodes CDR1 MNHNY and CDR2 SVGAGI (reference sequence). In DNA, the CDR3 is TGTGCCAGCAGTTTAAGGACAGGGGGCGATGGCTACACCTTC. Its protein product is CASSLRTGGDGYTF.

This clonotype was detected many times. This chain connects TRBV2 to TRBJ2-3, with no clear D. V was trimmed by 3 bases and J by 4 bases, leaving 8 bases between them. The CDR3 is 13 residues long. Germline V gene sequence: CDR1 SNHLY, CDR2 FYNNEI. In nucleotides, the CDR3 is TGTGCCAGCAGTGACCAAGAAGCAGATACGCAGTATTTT. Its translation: CASSDQEADTQYF.

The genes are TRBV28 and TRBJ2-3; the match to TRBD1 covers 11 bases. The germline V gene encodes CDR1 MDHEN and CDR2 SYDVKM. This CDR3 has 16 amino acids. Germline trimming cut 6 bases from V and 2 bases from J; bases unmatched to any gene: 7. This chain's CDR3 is CASREGTGGLTDTQYF. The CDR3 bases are TGTGCCAGCAGAGAAGGGACAGGGGGTCTCACAGATACGCAGTATTTT.